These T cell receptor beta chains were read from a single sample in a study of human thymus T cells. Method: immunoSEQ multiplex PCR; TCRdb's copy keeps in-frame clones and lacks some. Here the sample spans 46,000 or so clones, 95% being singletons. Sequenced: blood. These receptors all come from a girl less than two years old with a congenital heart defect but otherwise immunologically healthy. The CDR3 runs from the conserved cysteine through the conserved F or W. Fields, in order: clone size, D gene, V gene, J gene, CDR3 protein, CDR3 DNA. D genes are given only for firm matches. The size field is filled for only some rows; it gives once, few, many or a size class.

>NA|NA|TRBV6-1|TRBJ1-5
CASSEMGYQPQHF
TGTGCCAGCAGTGAAATGGGCTATCAGCCCCAGCATTTT
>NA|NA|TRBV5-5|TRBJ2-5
CASSPPNGKETQYF
TGTGCCAGCAGCCCTCCTAATGGGAAGGAGACCCAGTACTTC
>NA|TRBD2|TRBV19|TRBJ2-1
CASSEVTSGYNEQFF
TGTGCCAGTAGTGAGGTGACTAGCGGCTACAATGAGCAGTTCTTC
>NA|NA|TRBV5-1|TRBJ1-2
CASSEDPTGLETYGYTF
TGCGCCAGCAGCGAAGACCCAACAGGGCTAGAAACTTATGGCTACACCTTC
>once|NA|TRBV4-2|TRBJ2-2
CASSQSGPANTGELFF
TGTGCCAGCAGCCAGTCAGGTCCCGCGAACACCGGGGAGCTGTTTTTT
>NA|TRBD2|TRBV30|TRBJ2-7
CAWSVGSGRGTYEQYF
TGTGCCTGGAGTGTAGGGAGCGGGAGGGGGACCTACGAGCAGTACTTC
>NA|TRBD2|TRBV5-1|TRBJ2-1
CASSLGPSGKNEQFF
TGCGCCAGCAGCTTGGGCCCTAGCGGGAAGAATGAGCAGTTCTTC
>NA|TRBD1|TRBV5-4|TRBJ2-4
CASSRTGAKNIQYF
TGTGCCAGCAGCCGGACAGGGGCGAAAAACATTCAGTACTTC
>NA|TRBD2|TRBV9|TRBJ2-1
CASSVGLAGGEQFF
TGTGCCAGCAGCGTCGGACTAGCGGGAGGGGAGCAGTTCTTC
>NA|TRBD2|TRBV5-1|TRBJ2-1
CASSLVASGSVEQFF
TGCGCCAGCAGCTTGGTTGCTAGCGGGAGTGTTGAGCAGTTCTTC